This T cell receptor beta chain was recorded in a study of cytomegalovirus exposure and HLA in healthy donors. With 60 Vbeta and 13 Jbeta primers, the PCR was carried out. Clones were sequenced by immunoSEQ multiplex PCR, and TCRdb holds only the in-frame ones, with some missing. The sample holds some 140,000 clones; about 66% are singletons and the top ten take over 1.5%. Sequencing used PBMCs. The sequence came from a human donor in good health.

The CDR3 loop reads CASSLVATNEQFF. The CDR3 bases are TGTGCCAGCAGCTTAGTAGCTACCAATGAGCAGTTCTTC. V gene TRBV7-9 combines with J gene TRBJ2-1; D remains unclear. V was cut by 1 base and J by 6 bases, with 7 bases left in between. The V gene's germline CDR1 is SEHNR and CDR2 FQNEAQ (reference sequence). This CDR3 contains 13 residues.